The next 19 T cell receptor beta chains were all read from a single sample in a study of beta chain features in type 1 diabetes. Whole-study findings and limits: TCRB CDR3 length was moderately but significantly reduced in all four CD4+ subsets of Type 1 diabetes patients.

The authors reverse transcribed all of the isolated RNA, so sequencing captured expressed TCRB transcripts. Repertoires were generated with immunoSEQ multiplex PCR, while TCRdb's copy carries only in-frame clones and drops some. The profile shows more than 100,000 clones, 7% to 10% of them singletons. Their recognized antigens are unknown. Sequencing was done on a sample of central memory CD4+ T cells from blood. The receptors stem from a man in his thirties or forties with type 1 diabetes.

This rearrangement joins TRBV7-2 to TRBJ2-6; D remains ambiguous. The ends were cut back, 2 bases at V and 0 bases at J, with 8 bases in the middle. Per germline, CDR1 SGHTA and CDR2 FQGNSA. The CDR3 contains 16 residues. CDR3 loop: CASSLLAASGANVLTF. CDR3 nucleotides: TGTGCCAGCAGCTTACTTGCGGCCTCTGGGGCCAACGTCCTGACTTTC.

V is TRBV18 and J is TRBJ2-1, with D perhaps matching TRBD1 (7 bases). Germline CDR1 KGHSH, CDR2 LQKENI. The CDR3 is 16 residues long. With 5 bases removed from V and 4 bases from J, the gap between germline ends came to 18 bases. CDR3 protein: CASSTRQGGFYNEQFF. The CDR3 DNA sequence: TGTGCCAGCTCAACCCGACAGGGAGGCTTTTACAATGAGCAGTTCTTC.

This clone was counted only a few times. The rearrangement joins TRBV14 to TRBJ2-1; 8 bases agree with TRBD2. Germline-derived CDR1 and CDR2 are SGHDN and FVKESK. V lost 4 bases to trimming and J lost 2 bases; unmatched junction nucleotides: 13. The CDR3 contains 18 residues. The CDR3 reads CASSRTGLDSFAYNEQFF. In DNA form, the CDR3 reads TGTGCCAGCAGCCGAACGGGACTAGATTCTTTCGCCTACAATGAGCAGTTCTTC.

This chain joins TRBV7-2 and TRBJ2-7; D remains unclear. Germline lookup yields CDR1 SGHTA and CDR2 FQGNSA. Trimming removed 2 bases at V and 3 bases at J, with 5 bases between. The CDR3 extends over 12 amino acids. CDR3 in amino acids: CASSLPGYEQYF. CDR3 nucleotides: TGTGCCAGCAGCTTACCGGGCTACGAGCAGTACTTC.

This clone has just a few counts. Within the sample, other DNA sequences also encode this same CDR3. CDR3: CASSLPGRGQETQYF. In DNA, the CDR3 is TGTGCCAGCAGTCTTCCCGGACGGGGGCAAGAGACCCAGTACTTC. The chain combines TRBV6-6 with TRBJ2-5, with D maybe TRBD2 (6 bases). CDR1 MNHNY and CDR2 SVGAGI come from the germline V gene (reference sequence). Trimming took off 5 bases at V and 2 bases at J, with 15 bases between the two ends. The CDR3 has 15 amino acids.

This clone was observed a handful of times. V and J are TRBV28 and TRBJ2-6; 9 nucleotides agree with TRBD1. Germline loops: CDR1 MDHEN, CDR2 SYDVKM. CDR3 length: 16 residues. V shed 6 bases and J 4 bases; nucleotides not matched to a gene: 7. CDR3 bases: TGTGCCAGCAGGGCTTACAGGGGGCTGGGGGCCAACGTCCTGACTTTC. Protein sequence: CASRAYRGLGANVLTF.

This clone has only a few counts. For the CDR3, the DNA is TGTGCCAGCAGCTCGGGACAGATAAATGAAAAACTGTTTTTT. Its protein is CASSSGQINEKLFF. The V gene is TRBV5-4, the J gene TRBJ1-4; 7 bases line up with TRBD1. CDR1 is SGHNT, CDR2 YYREEE, per germline (reference sequence). Germline trimming cut 3 bases from V and 5 bases from J; bases unmatched to any gene: 4. This CDR3 has 14 amino acids.

This clone has more than one count but fewer than ten. This chain connects TRBV25-1 to TRBJ2-5; no reliable D call. The CDR3 length is 15 residues. Looked up from germline, CDR1 is MGHDK and CDR2 is SYGVNS. V dropped 2 bases and J dropped 3 bases, with 13 bases sitting between them. CDR3 DNA sequence: TGTGCCAGCAGTGAAGGATCCAGGAATAAAGAGACCCAGTACTTC. As protein: CASSEGSRNKETQYF.

The chain recombines TRBV7-8 with TRBJ1-2; D gene ambiguous. The germline V and J ends were trimmed by 4 bases and 8 bases, with 11 bases remaining between them. The CDR3 totals 12 residues. Germline V gives CDR1 SGHVS, CDR2 FQNEAQ. CDR3 coding DNA: TGTGCCAGCAGCTCCAGGTCGGGAGGCTACACCTTC. As protein: CASSSRSGGYTF.

A few counts support this clone. The V call is TRBV30, the J call TRBJ2-3; tentatively, D is TRBD2 (6 bases). Trimming removed 8 bases at V and 5 bases at J, with 14 bases between. The CDR3 has 12 amino acids. Germline-derived CDR1 and CDR2 are GTSNPN and SVGIG (reference sequence). The CDR3 region has the DNA TGTGCCCTCACCGGGGGTGGAGATACGCAGTATTTT. Its translation: CALTGGGDTQYF.

This clone came up a few times. The chain couples TRBV19 to TRBJ2-5; a weak D match, TRBD1 (6 bases). The V and J ends lost 3 bases and 4 bases respectively, with 15 bases between them. The germline CDR1 and CDR2 sequences are LNHDA and SQIVND (reference sequence). This CDR3 spans 15 amino acids. This chain's CDR3 is CASSILSGTPETQYF. Here the CDR3 DNA reads TGTGCCAGTAGTATTCTCTCCGGGACACCAGAGACCCAGTACTTC. Full variable domain (remainder filled in from reference TRBV19 and TRBJ2-5): DGGITQSPKYLFRKEGQNVTLSCEQNLNHDAMYWYRQDPGQGLRLIYYSQIVNDFQKGDIAEGYSVSREKKESFPLTVTSAQKNPTAFYLCASSILSGTPETQYFGPGTRLLVL.

The chain links TRBV6-1 to TRBJ2-2; TRBD1 matches 9 bases. Trimming at V came to 2 bases and at J to 4 bases, leaving 5 bases not matched to a gene. The CDR3 sequence is 16 residues long. Germline CDR1 and CDR2: MNHNS and SASEGT. CDR3 loop: CASSEWTGAGTGELFF. As DNA, the CDR3 is TGTGCCAGCAGTGAATGGACAGGGGCGGGCACCGGGGAGCTGTTTTTT.

This clone was counted between two and nine times. The J gene is TRBJ1-1, the V gene TRBV5-1; D is possibly TRBD1 (6 bases). V shed 3 bases and J shed 9 bases, with 12 bases lying between them. CDR3 length: 12 amino acids. From germline, CDR1 is SGHRS and CDR2 YFSETQ. The CDR3 reads CASSSDSVKAFF. CDR3 sequence (DNA): TGCGCCAGCAGCTCGGACAGCGTAAAAGCTTTCTTT.

The chain is built from TRBV13 and TRBJ2-7; D remains ambiguous. V was trimmed by 4 bases and J by 2 bases, leaving 12 bases between them. Germline CDR1 PRHDT, CDR2 FYEKMQ (reference sequence). The length of the CDR3 is 14 residues. The CDR3 loop is CASSSPLETYEQYF. Written as DNA, the CDR3 is TGTGCCAGCAGCTCGCCACTGGAGACCTACGAGCAGTACTTC. Based on the CDR3 plus reference TRBV13 and TRBJ2-7, the full variable domain is AAGVIQSPRHLIKEKRETATLKCYPIPRHDTVYWYQQGPGQDPQFLISFYEKMQSDKGSIPDRFSAQQFSDYHSELNMSSLELGDSALYFCASSSPLETYEQYFGPGTRLTVT.

The CDR3 coding sequence is TGCGCCAGCAGCTTGGCCGGCGGCTTCAGCTCCTACGAGCAGTACTTC. Encoded protein: CASSLAGGFSSYEQYF. The chain is built from TRBV5-1 and TRBJ2-7; no firm D call. Looked up from germline, CDR1 is SGHRS and CDR2 is YFSETQ. V was cut by 0 bases and J by 0 bases, with 13 bases left in between. CDR3 length equals 16 residues.

CDR3 amino acids: CASSPRASETTDTQYF. The CDR3 nucleotides are TGTGCCAGCTCACCGAGGGCTAGCGAGACCACAGATACGCAGTATTTT. This chain connects TRBV18 to TRBJ2-3; D is possibly TRBD2 (6 bases). The CDR3 is 16 residues long. Germline CDR1 reads KGHSH; CDR2 reads LQKENI. The V end lost 3 bases, the J end lost 2 bases, and 15 bases lay between the germline ends.

This clone was counted only a few times. This chain uses TRBV5-1 with TRBJ2-3; tentatively, D is TRBD2 (6 bases). This CDR3 comprises 15 residues. Trimming removed 3 bases from V and 3 bases from J, with 14 bases in between. The germline V gene encodes CDR1 SGHRS and CDR2 YFSETQ. CDR3 protein: CASSSSSAGTDTQYF. The CDR3 DNA reads as TGCGCCAGCAGCTCCTCGAGCGCGGGGACAGATACGCAGTATTTT.

There are a few counts of this clone. The genes are TRBV29-1 and TRBJ2-7; 7 bases agree with TRBD1. The tail of the sequence fits TRBJ2-5 better, so the J call may be wrong. In germline, CDR1 is SQVTM, CDR2 ANQGSEA. The CDR3 consists of 12 residues. CDR3 amino acids: CSGGGPQETQYF. CDR3 nucleotides: TGCAGCGGAGGGGGCCCCCAAGAGACCCAGTACTTC.

The chain joins TRBV21-1 to TRBJ2-5; TRBD2 reflects the table's D call only, with no check against the DNA. TRBV21-1 is a known pseudogene. The CDR3 has 17 amino acids. For the CDR3, the DNA is TGTGCCAGCAGCATTTCTAGCGGGGGGCACCTCCAAGAGACCCAGTACTTC. Its protein is CASSISSGGHLQETQYF.